A single sample gave rise to the 12 T cell receptor beta chains below, sequenced in a study of neurological immune-mediated disorders. MiXCR was run by TCRdb on the 5' RACE reads, yielding one entry per CDR3 protein. The sample contains about 74,000 distinct CDR3 sequences, around 5% of which appear only once. Sequenced input: PBMCs. All receptors come from a young man with multiple sclerosis.

This clonotype was recorded at least ten times. DNA for the CDR3: TGTGCCAGCAGCTGGACGGGGAACCAAGAGACCCAGTACTTC. This gives the protein CASSWTGNQETQYF. The rearrangement links TRBV5-6 to TRBJ2-5; possibly TRBD2 for D (5 bases). CDR1 and CDR2 (germline): SGHDT, YYEEEE. CDR3 length: 14 amino acids. The V end was cut by 3 bases, the J end by 0 bases, with 9 bases between.

Points on this clonotype: Since no conserved phenylalanine or tryptophan closes the CDR3, a read error is the likely cause. V is TRBV20-1 and J is TRBJ2-4; possible D gene TRBD2, 6 bases. Germline lookup yields CDR1 DFQATT and CDR2 SNEGSKA (reference sequence). This CDR3 comprises 14 residues. The germline V and J ends were trimmed by 7 bases and 0 bases, with 13 bases remaining between them. The CDR3, as DNA: TGCAGTGTTCGGGACTCACTAGCCAAAAACATTCAGTACTAC. Protein: CSVRDSLAKNIQYY.

This clonotype was seen at least ten times. This chain connects TRBV20-1 to TRBJ2-1, with D uncertain. Germline-derived CDR1 and CDR2 are DFQATT and SNEGSKA (reference sequence). This CDR3 spans 11 amino acids. The ends were cut back, 3 bases at V and 10 bases at J, with 10 bases in the middle. The CDR3 spells CSARRRDEQFF. CDR3 DNA sequence: TGCAGTGCTAGGCGGCGCGACGAGCAGTTCTTC.

This clonotype has a count of ten or more. The J gene is TRBJ1-1, the V gene TRBV20-1, with 7 positions matching TRBD1. CDR1 is DFQATT and CDR2 is SNEGSKA in the germline V gene (reference sequence). CDR3 length: 16 amino acids. V shed 0 bases, J shed 0 bases, and the junction held 7 bases outside the gene matches. The CDR3 DNA reads as TGCAGTGCTAGAGATCCCCGGACAGGAATGAACACTGAAGCTTTCTTT. Translating gives CSARDPRTGMNTEAFF.

This clonotype was counted ten times or more. One base away lies a much larger clone, so this may be a sequencing read error. The chain carries TRBV5-1 and TRBJ2-5, with no clear D. Per germline, CDR1 SGHRS and CDR2 YFSETQ. This CDR3 spans 14 amino acids. The V gene lost 1 base and the J gene lost 3 bases, with 10 bases spanning the gap. In DNA form, the CDR3 reads TGCGCCAGCAGCTTGATGAAAAGGGAAGAGACCCAGTACTTC. Translating it yields CASSLMKREETQYF.

This clonotype was observed a few times. The gene calls are TRBV20-1 and TRBJ2-3, with 12 bases aligning to TRBD2. After removal of 4 bases from V and 5 bases from J, the junction contained 7 bases not matched to a gene. The CDR3 runs to 15 residues. The germline gives CDR1 DFQATT, CDR2 SNEGSKA (reference sequence). The CDR3 region has the DNA TGCAGTGCTAACGGACTAGCGGGGACGGTAGATACGCAGTATTTT. Amino acids: CSANGLAGTVDTQYF.

This clonotype showed up many times. The V and J genes are TRBV6-5 and TRBJ1-1, with D perhaps matching TRBD1 (5 bases). V was clipped by 2 bases and J by 3 bases, with 16 bases between them. This CDR3 is built from 16 residues. Germline loops: CDR1 MNHEY, CDR2 SVGAGI. The CDR3 DNA follows: TGTGCCAGCAGTTACGGGCGGCCTCCGGGGGACACTGAAGCTTTCTTT. Encoded protein: CASSYGRPPGDTEAFF.

In its sample, this clonotype was seen many times. This chain links TRBV5-1 with TRBJ2-1; possible D gene TRBD1, 5 bases. In germline, CDR1 is SGHRS, CDR2 YFSETQ. The CDR3 spans 15 residues. V was cut by 3 bases and J by 2 bases, with 12 bases left in between. The CDR3 coding sequence is TGCGCCAGCAGCTCCCAGGGTGGTGCCTACAATGAGCAGTTCTTC. Its protein product is CASSSQGGAYNEQFF.

With regard to this clonotype: One end of the junction is discordant with germline, which a read error may explain. The rearrangement links TRBV6-5 to TRBJ1-5; D unresolved. CDR3 length equals 15 residues. CDR1 and CDR2 from the germline V gene are MNHEY and SVGAGI. Here the CDR3 reads CASSPSFSLDQPQNF. In DNA form, the CDR3 reads TGTGCCAGCAGTCCCAGCTTCTCCCTAGATCAGCCCCAGAATTTT.

This clonotype was seen a few times. This chain joins TRBV18 and TRBJ2-3, with D tentatively TRBD2 (5 bases). Germline values: CDR1 KGHSH, CDR2 LQKENI. V gave up 4 bases and J gave up 9 bases, with 14 bases separating them. CDR3 length: 13 residues. The CDR3 is CASSQEEDGTQYF. CDR3 bases: TGTGCCAGCTCACAGGAGGAGGACGGCACGCAGTATTTT.

This clonotype was recorded at least ten times. One junction end does not reproduce the germline sequence, and a read error may be involved. This chain links TRBV20-1 with TRBJ1-6; no firm D call. This CDR3 has 13 residues. The germline gives CDR1 DFQATT, CDR2 SNEGSKA (reference sequence). This chain's CDR3 is CSALPSYNSPLNF. The CDR3 DNA reads TGCAGTGCCCTACCAAGCTATAATTCACCCCTCAACTTT.

As for this clonotype: Just one base apart from a much larger clone, this may be a read error. The V and J genes are TRBV20-1 and TRBJ2-5, with D hard to call. Trimming took off 6 bases at V and 4 bases at J, with 12 bases between the two ends. The CDR3 sequence is 12 residues long. Germline V lookup: CDR1 DFQATT, CDR2 SNEGSKA (reference sequence). The CDR3 spells CSAPQVGETQYF. In DNA form, the CDR3 reads TGCAGTGCACCCCAAGTGGGAGAGACCCAGTACTTC.